The 32 T cell receptor beta chains presented below share a single source sample, sequenced in a study of blood T cell repertoires in COVID-19. Using immunoSEQ multiplex PCR, the repertoire was profiled, and TCRdb retains in-frame clones only, with some absent. The profile covers 13,000 to 15,000 clones, with around nine tenths appearing a single time and roughly 2.3% taken by the ten largest. Material: peripheral blood. The receptors come from a woman aged 70-85 years in a cohort sampled during active or convalescent COVID-19.

The chain combines TRBV6-2 or TRBV6-3 with TRBJ1-5; perhaps TRBD1 as D (5 bases). Between the trimmed V and J ends, which lost 4 bases and 0 bases, there was a span of 10 bases. Germline-derived CDR1 and CDR2 are MNHEY and SVGEGT. This CDR3 region has 15 residues. The CDR3 coding sequence is TGTGCCAGCAGTTCAAGGGGAAATAGCAATCAGCCCCAGCATTTT. Translation: CASSSRGNSNQPQHF.

The V call is TRBV7-9, the J call TRBJ2-7, with D tentatively TRBD1 (6 bases). Per the germline V gene, CDR1 is SEHNR and CDR2 is FQNEAQ (reference sequence). With 4 bases removed from V and 4 bases from J, the gap between germline ends came to 14 bases. The CDR3 loop spans 14 amino acids. The CDR3 bases are TGTGCCAGCAGCTCCTGGACAGAGCATTACGAGCAGTACTTC. Its protein is CASSSWTEHYEQYF.

This chain joins TRBV9 and TRBJ1-3; no clear D gene. The CDR3 sequence is 15 residues long. Trimming cost V 4 bases and J 0 bases, with 11 bases left between them. In germline, CDR1 is SGDLS, CDR2 YYNGEE. CDR3 DNA: TGTGCCAGCAGCTCCGGACTTCTCTCTGGAAACACCATATATTTT. Encoded protein: CASSSGLLSGNTIYF.

The chain carries TRBV28 and TRBJ1-6, with no clear D. The germline CDR1 and CDR2 sequences are MDHEN and SYDVKM. The CDR3 consists of 14 residues. V was clipped by 6 bases and J by 7 bases, with 13 bases between them. Here the CDR3 DNA reads TGTGCCAGCAGCCCCGACCTAGCCAATTCACCCCTCCACTTT. This codes for CASSPDLANSPLHF.

The gene calls are TRBV7-9 and TRBJ2-7, with a weak D call TRBD1 (5 bases). The CDR3 extends over 14 amino acids. CDR1 and CDR2 (germline): SEHNR, FQNEAQ (reference sequence). V was cut by 2 bases and J by 2 bases, with 10 bases left in between. CDR3 nucleotide sequence: TGTGCCAGCAGCTTAACAGGCGATACCTACGAGCAGTACTTC. It specifies CASSLTGDTYEQYF. The complete variable domain, with remaining parts taken from reference TRBV7-9 and TRBJ2-7, reads DTGVSQNPRHKITKRGQNVTFRCDPISEHNRLYWYRQTLGQGPEFLTYFQNEAQLEKSRLLSDRFSAERPKGSFSTLEIQRTEQGDSAMYLCASSLTGDTYEQYFGPGTRLTVT.

The J gene is TRBJ2-7, the V gene TRBV19; the match to TRBD1 covers 10 bases. V gave up 4 bases and J gave up 7 bases; unmatched junction bases: 10. The CDR3 consists of 15 residues. CDR1 and CDR2 from the germline V gene are LNHDA and SQIVND (reference sequence). The CDR3 region has the DNA TGTGCCAGTAGTAAAGGGACAGGGGTCCCACGAGAGCAGTACTTC. Translated, it gives CASSKGTGVPREQYF.

The V and J genes are TRBV5-8 and TRBJ2-5; 11 nucleotides line up with TRBD1. The germline V gene encodes CDR1 SGHTS and CDR2 YDEGEE. This CDR3 region has 15 residues. V lost 4 bases and J lost 5; bases outside the gene matches: 7. In nucleotides, the CDR3 is TGTGCCAGCAGCGTCGGACAGGGGGCGACGGAGACCCAGTACTTC. It codes for CASSVGQGATETQYF.

The chain has TRBV9 and TRBJ2-5; 9 nucleotides align to TRBD2. The CDR3 is 14 amino acids. Looked up from germline, CDR1 is SGDLS and CDR2 is YYNGEE. V lost 1 base to trimming and J lost 2 bases; unmatched junction nucleotides: 0. This CDR3 reads CASSVTSGQETQYF. CDR3 nucleotide sequence: TGTGCCAGCAGCGTAACTAGCGGGCAAGAGACCCAGTACTTC.

CDR3 residues: CASGHNSGGFYEQYF. As DNA, the CDR3 is TGTGCCAGCGGGCACAACAGCGGGGGGTTTTACGAGCAGTACTTC. The V and J genes are TRBV27 and TRBJ2-7; 9 nucleotides align to TRBD2. V was clipped by 8 bases and J by 4 bases; unmatched bases: 12. CDR3 length: 15 amino acids. CDR1 and CDR2 (germline): MNHEY, SMNVEV (reference sequence).

This chain connects TRBV11-2 to TRBJ2-7; TRBD1 might be the D (6 bases). CDR3 length: 15 amino acids. Germline CDR1 reads SGHAT; CDR2 reads FQNNGV. The V gene lost 4 bases and the J gene lost 2 bases, with 15 bases spanning the gap. CDR3 sequence: CASSSFPGVPYEQYF. In DNA form, the CDR3 reads TGTGCCAGCAGCTCTTTTCCAGGGGTCCCCTACGAGCAGTACTTC.

The chain carries TRBV5-5 and TRBJ2-7, with D unclear. V lost 4 bases, J lost 5 bases, and 7 bases lay in between. From germline, CDR1 is SGHKS and CDR2 YYEKEE (reference sequence). CDR3 length: 11 amino acids. The CDR3, as DNA: TGTGCCAGCAGCGTCCGGGACGAGCAGTACTTC. Encoded protein: CASSVRDEQYF.

The chain has TRBV10-3 and TRBJ1-1, with D possibly being TRBD1 (5 bases). Per germline, CDR1 ENHRY and CDR2 SYGVKD. V shed 6 bases and J shed 0 bases, with 8 bases lying between them. This CDR3 spans 13 amino acids. This CDR3 is CAISRQMNTEAFF. CDR3 coding DNA: TGTGCCATCAGCCGACAGATGAACACTGAAGCTTTCTTT.

This clone occurred once. The rearrangement uses TRBV11-2 and TRBJ1-1, with D possibly being TRBD1 (5 bases). Between the trimmed V and J ends, which lost 3 bases and 2 bases, there was a span of 16 bases. The V gene's germline CDR1 is SGHAT and CDR2 FQNNGV. The CDR3 covers 16 residues. The CDR3 region has the DNA TGTGCCAGCAGCTTGGACCCAGGGTTGAGTAACACTGAAGCTTTCTTT. This codes for CASSLDPGLSNTEAFF.

The chain is built from TRBV24-1 and TRBJ2-7, with D maybe TRBD1 (5 bases). Trimming stripped 4 bases from V and 0 bases from J, with 9 bases between. Germline values: CDR1 KGHDR, CDR2 SFDVKD. The CDR3 spans 14 residues. The CDR3 DNA reads as TGTGCCACCAGTGACAGGACAAGCTCCTACGAGCAGTACTTC. Translation gives CATSDRTSSYEQYF.

V is TRBV19 and J is TRBJ1-1, with TRBD1 identical over 10 bases. The CDR3 extends over 15 amino acids. CDR1 and CDR2 (germline): LNHDA, SQIVND (reference sequence). Trimming took 5 bases from V and 7 from J; bases not matched to a gene: 10. DNA for the CDR3: TGTGCCAGTAGTCTGACAGGGGGCATCTTAGGTGAAGCTTTCTTT. Protein: CASSLTGGILGEAFF. The variable domain in full, with the rest retrieved from reference TRBV19 and TRBJ1-1, is DGGITQSPKYLFRKEGQNVTLSCEQNLNHDAMYWYRQDPGQGLRLIYYSQIVNDFQKGDIAEGYSVSREKKESFPLTVTSAQKNPTAFYLCASSLTGGILGEAFFGQGTRLTVV.

The genes are TRBV2 and TRBJ1-5; possible D gene TRBD1, 6 bases. The CDR3 loop spans 14 amino acids. CDR1 is SNHLY and CDR2 is FYNNEI in the germline V gene. Deletions cut 4 bases from V and 2 bases from J, with 9 bases between. The CDR3 here is CASSADRRNQPQHF. DNA of the CDR3: TGTGCCAGCAGTGCCGACAGGCGCAATCAGCCCCAGCATTTT.

This sequence joins TRBV28 and TRBJ2-7, with D perhaps TRBD2 (5 bases). Trimming removed 5 bases from V and 0 bases from J, with 17 bases in between. Germline lookup yields CDR1 MDHEN and CDR2 SYDVKM. The CDR3 contains 16 residues. Here the CDR3 reads CASSVWTGRSSYEQYF. The CDR3 DNA is TGTGCCAGCAGTGTCTGGACTGGCCGGAGCTCCTACGAGCAGTACTTC.

This clone appeared a few times. The gene calls are TRBV7-9 and TRBJ2-2, with TRBD1 as a possible D gene (5 bases). Germline V gene sequence: CDR1 SEHNR, CDR2 FQNEAQ (reference sequence). The CDR3 has 13 amino acids. V shed 10 bases and J shed 5 bases, with 14 bases lying between them. CDR3 DNA: TGTGCCACGTCCAGGGTTCGGACCGGGGAGCTGTTTTTT. It translates to CATSRVRTGELFF.

This chain links TRBV27 with TRBJ1-4; D is undetermined. This CDR3 spans 14 amino acids. Trimming removed 7 bases at V and 5 bases at J, with 14 bases between. Germline V gene sequence: CDR1 MNHEY, CDR2 SMNVEV (reference sequence). The CDR3 loop reads CASKLSRLNEKLFF. The DNA for the CDR3 is TGTGCCAGCAAATTGAGTCGGTTAAATGAAAAACTGTTTTTT.

V is TRBV7-2 and J is TRBJ2-3, with TRBD2 matching 12 bases. Per germline, CDR1 SGHTA and CDR2 FQGNSA. Germline trimming cut 8 bases from V and 1 base from J; bases unmatched to any gene: 1. The CDR3 covers 14 residues. The CDR3 sequence is CASASGGGTDTQYF. The CDR3 DNA reads TGTGCCAGCGCTAGCGGGGGGGGCACAGATACGCAGTATTTT. Combining the CDR3 with reference TRBV7-2 and TRBJ2-3 gives the whole variable domain GAGVSQSPSNKVTEKGKDVELRCDPISGHTALYWYRQSLGQGLEFLIYFQGNSAPDKSGLPSDRFSAERTGGSVSTLTIQRTQQEDSAVYLCASASGGGTDTQYFGPGTRLTVL.

DNA for the CDR3: TGCGCCAGCAGCTATATGACAGTCACTGAAGCTTTCTTT. Residues: CASSYMTVTEAFF. V gene TRBV5-1 combines with J gene TRBJ1-1; D may be TRBD1 (5 bases). Germline assignment: CDR1 SGHRS and CDR2 YFSETQ. The CDR3 is made up of 13 amino acids. The V end was cut by 3 bases, the J end by 4 bases, with 10 bases between.

CDR3 sequence (DNA): TGTGCCAGCAGCTTTAGGGACAGGGGGGGCTACACCTTC. Translation: CASSFRDRGGYTF. The J gene is TRBJ1-2, the V gene TRBV7-2, with 11 nucleotides matching TRBD1. Germline V gene data show CDR1 as SGHTA and CDR2 as FQGNSA. The CDR3 spans 13 residues. Unmatched junction bases numbered 2, after V lost 3 bases and J lost 8 bases.

This chain uses TRBV7-2 with TRBJ2-5, with D unclear. Trimming stripped 1 base from V and 2 bases from J, with 5 bases between. The length of the CDR3 is 13 residues. Per germline, CDR1 SGHTA and CDR2 FQGNSA. Here the CDR3 DNA reads TGTGCCAGCAGCTTAGTCCAGCAAGAGACCCAGTACTTC. This gives the protein CASSLVQQETQYF.

The rearrangement links TRBV6-2 or TRBV6-3 to TRBJ2-6; possible D gene TRBD2, 6 bases. The germline CDR1 and CDR2 sequences are MNHEY and SVGEGT. The V end lost 2 bases, the J end lost 1 base, and 9 bases lay between the germline ends. There are 16 residues in the CDR3. The CDR3 DNA reads as TGTGCCAGCAGTTACGGGACTCTTTCTGGGGCCAACGTCCTGACTTTC. Residues: CASSYGTLSGANVLTF.

The chain carries TRBV18 and TRBJ2-5; TRBD2 matches at 10 bases. V shed 1 base and J 0 bases; nucleotides not matched to a gene: 8. Germline V gives CDR1 KGHSH, CDR2 LQKENI. The CDR3 contains 18 residues. The CDR3 nucleotides are TGTGCCAGCTCACCACGCCAGCGGGGGGGGCCCTACCAAGAGACCCAGTACTTC. Translating gives CASSPRQRGGPYQETQYF.

This chain connects TRBV28 to TRBJ1-2; TRBD1 might be the D (5 bases). CDR1 MDHEN and CDR2 SYDVKM come from the germline V gene. The CDR3 has 14 residues. The germline V and J ends were trimmed by 6 bases and 0 bases, with 11 bases remaining between them. The CDR3 sequence: CASRAAGANYGYTF. For the CDR3, the DNA is TGTGCCAGCAGGGCGGCGGGGGCTAACTATGGCTACACCTTC.

CDR3 amino acids: CASSAGYEQYF. As DNA, the CDR3 is TGTGCCAGCAGTGCGGGATACGAGCAGTACTTC. V and J are TRBV28 and TRBJ2-7; perhaps TRBD2 as D (6 bases). Trimming cost V 5 bases and J 4 bases, with 6 bases left between them. CDR1 and CDR2 from the germline V gene are MDHEN and SYDVKM. The length of the CDR3 is 11 residues. The variable domain in full, with the rest retrieved from reference TRBV28 and TRBJ2-7, is DVKVTQSSRYLVKRTGEKVFLECVQDMDHENMFWYRQDPGLGLRLIYFSYDVKMKEKGDIPEGYSVSREKKERFSLILESASTNQTSMYLCASSAGYEQYFGPGTRLTVT.

The V call is TRBV12-5, the J call TRBJ1-5; D unclear. The CDR3 has 17 amino acids. The germline V gene encodes CDR1 LGHNT and CDR2 FRNRAP. V lost 3 bases and J 6 bases, leaving 21 bases between the germline ends. This CDR3 is CASGFYPHTVGSQPQHF. CDR3 sequence (DNA): TGTGCTAGTGGTTTCTATCCCCACACGGTAGGGAGTCAGCCCCAGCATTTT.

The rearrangement links TRBV6-6 to TRBJ1-5; D is unclear. The CDR3 has 14 residues. V was trimmed by 0 bases and J by 4 bases, leaving 7 bases between them. Germline V gene lookup returns CDR1 MNHNY and CDR2 SVGAGI (reference sequence). CDR3: CASSYSVRNQPQHF. Written as DNA, the CDR3 is TGTGCCAGCAGTTACTCGGTCAGAAATCAGCCCCAGCATTTT.

This chain joins TRBV7-9 and TRBJ1-1, with 8 bases fitting TRBD1. The CDR3 length is 19 residues. From germline, CDR1 is SEHNR and CDR2 FQNEAQ (reference sequence). Trimming removed 0 bases from V and 0 bases from J; junction bases left unmatched: 12. CDR3 sequence (DNA): TGTGCCAGCAGCTTAGCGGGCGTCAGGGGGCGCATCATGAACACTGAAGCTTTCTTT. Translated: CASSLAGVRGRIMNTEAFF.

This chain links TRBV14 with TRBJ2-1, with 10 bases matching TRBD2. CDR1 and CDR2 from the germline V gene are SGHDN and FVKESK. The J segment lost 9 bases and the V segment lost 4 bases, leaving 9 bases of the junction unmatched. The CDR3 has 15 amino acids. CDR3 residues: CASSPQRGGYGEQFF. CDR3 DNA: TGTGCCAGCAGCCCTCAGCGGGGGGGGTACGGTGAGCAGTTCTTC.

V and J are TRBV10-3 and TRBJ1-6; a possible D gene is TRBD1 (6 bases). The CDR3 sequence is 15 residues long. Trimming took off 1 base at V and 10 bases at J, with 14 bases between the two ends. CDR1 and CDR2 from the germline V gene are ENHRY and SYGVKD. The CDR3 nucleotides are TGTGCCATCAGTGAGTTGGGGGGGCTCCAATCACCCCTCCACTTT. It encodes CAISELGGLQSPLHF.